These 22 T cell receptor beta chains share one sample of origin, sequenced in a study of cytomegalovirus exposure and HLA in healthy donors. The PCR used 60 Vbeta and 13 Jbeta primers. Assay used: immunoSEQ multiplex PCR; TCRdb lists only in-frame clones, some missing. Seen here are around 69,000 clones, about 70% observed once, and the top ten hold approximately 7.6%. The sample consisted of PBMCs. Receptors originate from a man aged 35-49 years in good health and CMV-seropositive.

Here the CDR3 DNA reads TGCGCCAGCAGCACTCAGGGGTACTATGGCTACACCTTC. Protein: CASSTQGYYGYTF. The chain employs TRBV5-1 and TRBJ1-2, with a weak D call TRBD1 (6 bases). The V and J ends lost 4 bases and 3 bases respectively, with 10 bases between them. Per the germline V gene, CDR1 is SGHRS and CDR2 is YFSETQ. This CDR3 has 13 residues.

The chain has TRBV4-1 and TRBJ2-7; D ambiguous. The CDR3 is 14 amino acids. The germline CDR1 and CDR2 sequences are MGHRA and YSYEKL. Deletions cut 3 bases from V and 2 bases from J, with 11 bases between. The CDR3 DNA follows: TGCGCCAGCAGCCAGGCAGGTCCCCCCTACGAGCAGTACTTC. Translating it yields CASSQAGPPYEQYF.

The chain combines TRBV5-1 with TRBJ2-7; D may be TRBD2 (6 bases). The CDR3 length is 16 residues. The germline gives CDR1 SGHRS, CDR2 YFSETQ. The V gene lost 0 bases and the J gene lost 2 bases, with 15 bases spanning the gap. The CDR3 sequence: CASSLARDLTAYEQYF. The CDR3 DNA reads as TGCGCCAGCAGCTTGGCCCGGGACTTGACCGCCTACGAGCAGTACTTC.

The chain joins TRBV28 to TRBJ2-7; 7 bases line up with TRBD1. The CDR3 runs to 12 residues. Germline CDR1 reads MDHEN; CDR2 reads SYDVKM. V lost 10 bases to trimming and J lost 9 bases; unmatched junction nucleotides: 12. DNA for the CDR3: TGTGCCACCTCAGGGACAGAAGAGCGGCAGTACTTC. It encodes CATSGTEERQYF.

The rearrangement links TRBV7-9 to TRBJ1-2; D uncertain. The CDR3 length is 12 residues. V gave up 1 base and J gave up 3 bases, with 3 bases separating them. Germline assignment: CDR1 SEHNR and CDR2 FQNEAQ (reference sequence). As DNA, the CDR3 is TGTGCCAGCAGCTTAGTATACTATGGCTACACCTTC. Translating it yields CASSLVYYGYTF.

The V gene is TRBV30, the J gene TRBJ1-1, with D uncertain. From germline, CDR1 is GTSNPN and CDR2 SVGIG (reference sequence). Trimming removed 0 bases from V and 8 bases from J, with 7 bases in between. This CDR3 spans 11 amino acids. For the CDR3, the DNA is TGTGCCTGGAGTGTAGCCCGCGAAGCTTTCTTT. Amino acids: CAWSVAREAFF.

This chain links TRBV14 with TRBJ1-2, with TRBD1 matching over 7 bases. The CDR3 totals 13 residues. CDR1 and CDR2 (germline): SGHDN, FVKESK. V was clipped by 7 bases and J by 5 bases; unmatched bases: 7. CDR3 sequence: CASKRSGGYGYTF. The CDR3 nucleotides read TGTGCCAGCAAAAGGTCAGGGGGTTATGGCTACACCTTC.

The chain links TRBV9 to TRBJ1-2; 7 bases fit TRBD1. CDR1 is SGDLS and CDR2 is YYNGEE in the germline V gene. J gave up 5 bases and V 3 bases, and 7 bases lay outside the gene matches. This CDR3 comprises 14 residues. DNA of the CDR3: TGTGCCAGCAGCGGCGGGACAGAAGTTTATGGCTACACCTTC. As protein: CASSGGTEVYGYTF.

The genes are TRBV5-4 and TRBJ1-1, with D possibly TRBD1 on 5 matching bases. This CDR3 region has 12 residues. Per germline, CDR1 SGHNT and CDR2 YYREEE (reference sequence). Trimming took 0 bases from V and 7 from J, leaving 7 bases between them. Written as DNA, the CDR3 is TGTGCCAGCAGCTTGGGACAGAATGAAGCTTTCTTT. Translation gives CASSLGQNEAFF.

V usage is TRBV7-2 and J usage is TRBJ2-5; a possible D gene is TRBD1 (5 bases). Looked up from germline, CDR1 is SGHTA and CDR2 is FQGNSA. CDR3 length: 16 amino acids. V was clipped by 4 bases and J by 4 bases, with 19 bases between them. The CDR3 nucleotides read TGTGCCAGCAGCTCCGGCTCGGTGGGGCATAGAGAGACCCAGTACTTC. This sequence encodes CASSSGSVGHRETQYF.

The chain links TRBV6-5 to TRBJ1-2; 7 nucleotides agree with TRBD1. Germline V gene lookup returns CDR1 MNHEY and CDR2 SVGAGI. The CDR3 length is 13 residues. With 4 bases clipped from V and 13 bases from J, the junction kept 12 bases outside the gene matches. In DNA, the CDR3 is TGTGCCAGCAGTTCCCGCCGGGACAGCAAGCCCACCTTC. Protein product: CASSSRRDSKPTF.

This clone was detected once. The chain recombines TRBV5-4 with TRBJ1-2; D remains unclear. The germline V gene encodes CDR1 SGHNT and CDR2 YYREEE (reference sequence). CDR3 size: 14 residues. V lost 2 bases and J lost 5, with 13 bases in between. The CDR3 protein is CASSFTARNYGYTF. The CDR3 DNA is TGTGCCAGCAGCTTCACAGCTCGAAATTATGGCTACACCTTC.

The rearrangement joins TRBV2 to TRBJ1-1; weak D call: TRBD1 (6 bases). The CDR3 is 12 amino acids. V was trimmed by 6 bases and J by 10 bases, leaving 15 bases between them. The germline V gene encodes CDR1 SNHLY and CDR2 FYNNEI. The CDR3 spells CASREQGIRAFF. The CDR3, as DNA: TGTGCCAGCAGAGAGCAGGGGATCCGAGCTTTCTTT.

CDR3 nucleotides: TGTGCCTCCTCCCGCGGTTACGAGCAGTACTTC. Protein: CASSRGYEQYF. V and J are TRBV30 and TRBJ2-7; no definite D call. Trimming cost V 7 bases and J 4 bases, with 11 bases left between them. Looked up from germline, CDR1 is GTSNPN and CDR2 is SVGIG (reference sequence). The CDR3 is made up of 11 amino acids.

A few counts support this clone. CDR3 sequence reads: CASSLTGYGYGYTF. For the CDR3, the DNA is TGCGCCAGCAGCCTGACAGGGTACGGGTATGGCTACACCTTC. This sequence joins TRBV5-1 and TRBJ1-2, with 7 bases that match TRBD1. Trimming cost V 4 bases and J 5 bases; bases outside gene matches: 8. The CDR3 totals 14 residues. CDR1 is SGHRS, CDR2 YFSETQ, per germline.

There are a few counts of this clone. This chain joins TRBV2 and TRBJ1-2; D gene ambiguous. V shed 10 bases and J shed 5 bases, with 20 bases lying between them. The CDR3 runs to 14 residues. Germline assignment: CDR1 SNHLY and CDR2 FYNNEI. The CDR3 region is CANTEGGIIYGYTF. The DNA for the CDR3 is TGTGCCAATACCGAGGGCGGAATAATATATGGCTACACCTTC. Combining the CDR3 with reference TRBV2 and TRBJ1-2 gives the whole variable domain EPEVTQTPSHQVTQMGQEVILRCVPISNHLYFYWYRQILGQKVEFLVSFYNNEISEKSEIFDDQFSVERPDGSNFTLKIRSTKLEDSAMYFCANTEGGIIYGYTFGSGTRLTVV.

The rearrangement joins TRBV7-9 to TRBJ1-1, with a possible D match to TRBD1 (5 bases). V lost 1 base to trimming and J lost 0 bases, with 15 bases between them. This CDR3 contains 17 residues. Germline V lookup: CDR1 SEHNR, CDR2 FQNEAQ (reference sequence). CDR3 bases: TGTGCCAGCAGCTTAGGACAGCCAGTCCCCATGAACACTGAAGCTTTCTTT. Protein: CASSLGQPVPMNTEAFF.

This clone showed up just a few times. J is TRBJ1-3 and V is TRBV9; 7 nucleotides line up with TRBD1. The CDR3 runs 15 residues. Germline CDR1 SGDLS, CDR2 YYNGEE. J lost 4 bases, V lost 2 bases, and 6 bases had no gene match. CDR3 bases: TGTGCCAGCAGCGTCAACAGGGGAGGAGGAAACACCATATATTTT. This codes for CASSVNRGGGNTIYF. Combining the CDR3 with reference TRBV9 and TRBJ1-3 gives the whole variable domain DSGVTQTPKHLITATGQRVTLRCSPRSGDLSVYWYQQSLDQGLQFLIQYYNGEERAKGNILERFSAQQFPDLHSELNLSSLELGDSALYFCASSVNRGGGNTIYFGEGSWLTVV.

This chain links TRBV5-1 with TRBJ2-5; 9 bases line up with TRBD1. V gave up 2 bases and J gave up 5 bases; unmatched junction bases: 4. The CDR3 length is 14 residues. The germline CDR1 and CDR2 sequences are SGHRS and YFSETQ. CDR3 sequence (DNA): TGCGCCAGCAGCTTCGGACAGGGGCGGGAGACCCAGTACTTC. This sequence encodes CASSFGQGRETQYF.

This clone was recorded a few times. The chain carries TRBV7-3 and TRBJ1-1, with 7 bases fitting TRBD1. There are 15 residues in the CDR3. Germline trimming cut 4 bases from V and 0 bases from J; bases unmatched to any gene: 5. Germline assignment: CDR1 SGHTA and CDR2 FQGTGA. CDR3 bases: TGTGCCAGCAGCTGGACAGGCGGGGTGAACACTGAAGCTTTCTTT. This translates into CASSWTGGVNTEAFF.

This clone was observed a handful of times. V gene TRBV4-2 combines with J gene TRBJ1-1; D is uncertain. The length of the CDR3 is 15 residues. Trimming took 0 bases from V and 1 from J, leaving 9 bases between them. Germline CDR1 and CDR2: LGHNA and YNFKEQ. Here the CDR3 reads CASSQELRQNTEAFF. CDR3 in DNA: TGTGCCAGCAGCCAAGAATTACGACAGAACACTGAAGCTTTCTTT.

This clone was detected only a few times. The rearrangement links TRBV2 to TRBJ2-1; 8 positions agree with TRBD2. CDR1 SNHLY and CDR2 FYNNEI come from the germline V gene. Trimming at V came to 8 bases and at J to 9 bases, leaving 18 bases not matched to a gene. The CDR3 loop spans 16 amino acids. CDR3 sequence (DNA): TGTGCCAGCCGGGGGGGCCGGACAAGGCGGGGCGGTGAGCAGTTCTTC. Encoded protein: CASRGGRTRRGGEQFF.